The TCR beta chain described here comes from a study of CD4 T cells in relation to SARS-CoV-2 and coronaviruses (dated by TCRdb to about 2021). Background for the entire study: Shared crossreactive spike epitopes were mapped to their HLA restriction using patient-derived lymphoblastoid cell lines. At the level of individual TCR clonotypes, the study evaluated whether memory CD4+ T cells crossreact between the spike proteins of SARS-CoV-2 and those of common cold coronaviruses. Samples from three pre-COVID donors and the naive versus memory experiments were sequenced with the Adaptive Biotechnologies TCR-sequencing kit; other data were Illumina-based. Expansion assays from other donors in the study were sequenced with a different, Illumina-based TCR-beta assay.

Its CDR3 holds 20 amino acids, cysteine through phenylalanine. The only DNA kept is the CDR3, 60 bases in frame from the first base. The germline V and J ends show losses of 4 bases and 0 bases respectively, and no gene match explains 13 bases of the junction. CDR1 and CDR2, looked up from the germline V gene, are KGHSY and FQNENV. Deep-resolution immunoSEQ TCR-beta sequencing was performed on DNA from uncultured naive and memory CD4+ T cells. Regarding the original processing steps: Preprocessing removed nonproductive sequences and CDR3s not starting with C, not ending with F or W, or shorter than 7 amino acids. Cultured and uncultured naive and memory CD4+ repertoires were searched for previously identified spike- and CEF-reactive CDR3s. CDR3 homology was measured as pairwise Levenshtein distance, computed with the stringdist R package after trimming three terminal residues from each end. TCRdb holds this immuneACCESS table with in-frame rearrangements only. Some clones are missing; in checked studies, unresolved V genes explain under half, and the rest has no known cause. That table furnishes V, J and clone size, whereas the DNA furnished D and trimming. Recorded for this sample are about 65,000 clones; around 86% of them occurred a single time. 1.6% of the sample belongs to the ten largest clones.

This clone was observed a few times. This receptor's antigen is unknown. No base quality information exists; no much larger clone differs at one position. CD4+ T cells from unexposed donors were collected before the COVID-19 pandemic (2011-2018). Naive and memory CD4+ T cells were separated from cryopreserved PBMCs by first enriching for CD4 and then performing EasySep naive CD4+ T cell enrichment. The leukapheresis product for the unexposed donors was obtained through commercial purchase. PBMCs were isolated from leukapheresis product or whole blood by Ficoll-Paque PLUS gradient centrifugation. The PBMCs went either fresh into the expansion assay or into cryopreservation at -140 degrees C. The QIAamp Micro DNA Kit was used to extract genomic DNA from the CD4+ T cells. What the research found in general, with its limitations: Since the crossreactivity analysis centred on spike protein, crossreactivity against other viral proteins was not assessed. Sequencing of naive versus memory cells indicated that the assay detects memory recall responses, not primary responses primed during culture. In around three fifths of donors, memory CD4+ clonotypes turned up that crossrecognized SARS-CoV-2 and at least one common cold coronavirus spike. Small numbers of patients and of tested TCRs were a limitation of the study. Pre-pandemic and post-infection samples were not both contributed by any donor, so tracing of the source of pre-existing responses was limited. Crossreactive clones showed significantly weaker SARS-CoV-2-driven expansion than monoreactive clones, consistent with antigenic imprinting.

The chain links TRBV16 with TRBJ2-1, with TRBD1 identical over 12 junction bases. Sequenced input: memory CD4+ T cells from PBMCs. The cell subset or site label for this specimen denotes: memory (non-naive) CD4+ T cells. The receptor's source is a human donor in good health. The nucleotides read TGTGCCAGCAGCCCTCCCGCGGGACAGGGGGCCTTTAGCTCCTACAATGAGCAGTTCTTC. Its protein reads: CASSPPAGQGAFSSYNEQFF.